A selection of T cell receptor beta chains follows, all from one sample in a study of blood T cell repertoires in COVID-19. The repertoire was sequenced with immunoSEQ multiplex PCR; TCRdb's copy has only in-frame clones and lacks some. The profile covers over 140,000 clones, with 75% to 80% appearing a single time and 9% to 10% taken by the ten largest. The specimen sequenced was peripheral blood. These receptors all stem from a woman aged 50 to 60 with active or convalescent COVID-19. The CDR3 runs from the conserved cysteine through the conserved F or W. The order of the fields is J gene, V gene, D gene, clone size, CDR3 protein, CDR3 DNA. The D gene is left open where the match is weak. The size entry is marked missing in some rows and otherwise reads once, few, many or a size class.

TRBJ1-1	TRBV6-6	NA	NA	CASSYEQQGGEAFF	TGTGCCAGCAGTTACGAACAACAGGGTGGGGAAGCTTTCTTT
TRBJ1-3	TRBV7-8	NA	NA	CASSFARVGNTIYF	TGTGCCAGCAGCTTTGCAAGAGTTGGAAACACCATATATTTT
TRBJ2-5	TRBV18	TRBD1	NA	CASSQPGTGNLETQYF	TGTGCCAGCTCACAACCCGGGACAGGGAACCTAGAGACCCAGTACTTC
TRBJ2-1	TRBV6-6	NA	NA	CASSYGRGYNEQFF	TGTGCCAGCAGTTACGGGCGGGGCTACAATGAGCAGTTCTTC
TRBJ2-1	TRBV7-2	TRBD2	NA	CASSVEREYNEQFF	TGTGCCAGCAGCGTCGAGCGGGAGTACAATGAGCAGTTCTTC
TRBJ1-1	TRBV19	NA	NA	CASKGQSNTEAFF	TGTGCCAGTAAAGGACAGTCGAACACTGAAGCTTTCTTT
TRBJ2-5	TRBV6-2/TRBV6-3	NA	NA	CASSSGQETQYF	TGTGCCAGCAGTAGCGGTCAAGAGACCCAGTACTTC
TRBJ1-3	TRBV3-1/TRBV3-2	NA	NA	CASSERGIGNTIYF	TGTGCCAGCAGCGAAAGGGGGATAGGAAACACCATATATTTT
TRBJ2-7	TRBV6-6	NA	NA	CASSYIPASYEQYF	TGTGCCAGCAGTTACATTCCCGCCAGCTACGAGCAGTACTTC
TRBJ1-4	TRBV28	TRBD1	NA	CASSKQGAGEKLFF	TGTGCCAGCAGTAAACAGGGGGCCGGTGAAAAACTGTTTTTT
TRBJ1-1	TRBV6-2/TRBV6-3	NA	NA	CASSRGLYTEAFF	TGTGCCAGCAGTCGCGGACTGTACACTGAAGCTTTCTTT
TRBJ2-3	TRBV2	TRBD2	NA	CASNRLAGGFPDTQYF	TGTGCCAGCAACCGACTAGCGGGGGGGTTTCCCGATACGCAGTATTTT
TRBJ2-5	TRBV7-6	NA	NA	CASSPPGGLTQYF	TGTGCCAGCAGCCCGCCGGGGGGCTTGACCCAGTACTTC
TRBJ1-2	TRBV5-6	NA	NA	CASSLQGMGYGYTF	TGTGCCAGCAGCCTCCAGGGGATGGGCTATGGCTACACCTTC
TRBJ2-2	TRBV24-1	NA	NA	CATSVSGINTGELFF	TGTGCCACCAGTGTATCCGGGATAAACACCGGGGAGCTGTTTTTT
TRBJ1-1	TRBV6-5	NA	once	CASSYLQGGEAFF	TGTGCCAGCAGTTACCTACAGGGAGGGGAAGCTTTCTTT
TRBJ1-1	TRBV7-2	TRBD1	few	CASSLAAAGGTAAFF	TGTGCCAGCAGCTTAGCCGCCGCAGGGGGCACCGCAGCTTTCTTT
TRBJ1-1	TRBV7-9	NA	NA	CASSLVGQNTEAFF	TGTGCCAGCAGCTTGGTTGGGCAGAACACTGAAGCTTTCTTT
TRBJ2-2	TRBV7-9	NA	few	CASTLRTVTANTGELFF	TGTGCCAGCACCCTCCGGACTGTCACCGCGAACACCGGGGAGCTGTTTTTT
TRBJ1-5	TRBV28	NA	NA	CASSFLVGNQPQHF	TGTGCCAGCAGCTTTTTAGTGGGCAATCAGCCCCAGCATTTT
TRBJ2-3	TRBV7-2	TRBD2	NA	CASSFPLRGGESLDTQYF	TGTGCCAGCAGCTTCCCTCTTCGCGGGGGGGAGTCATTGGATACGCAGTATTTT
TRBJ1-5	TRBV24-1	TRBD1	few	CATSDRTGPNQPQHF	TGTGCCACCAGTGACCGGACAGGCCCCAATCAGCCCCAGCATTTT
TRBJ2-7	TRBV28	NA	NA	CASSFPRQVYEQYF	TGTGCCAGCAGTTTTCCCCGACAGGTCTACGAGCAGTACTTC
TRBJ1-1	TRBV23-1	NA	NA	CASSQSTGEGTEAFF	TGCGCCAGCAGTCAATCTACGGGGGAAGGGACTGAAGCTTTCTTT
TRBJ1-6	TRBV6-1	NA	once	CASSEATGYNSPLHF	TGTGCCAGCAGTGAAGCGACAGGTTATAATTCACCCCTCCACTTT
TRBJ2-1	TRBV4-3	NA	NA	CASSQVLANNEQFF	TGCGCCAGCAGCCAAGTATTAGCGAACAATGAGCAGTTCTTC
TRBJ1-6	TRBV18	NA	NA	CASSPGRGVNSPLHF	TGTGCCAGCTCACCTGGACGGGGGGTAAATTCACCCCTCCACTTT
TRBJ2-3	TRBV5-1	TRBD2	NA	CASSEPLAGGGHTDTQYF	TGCGCCAGCAGCGAACCCCTAGCGGGAGGAGGCCACACAGATACGCAGTATTTT
TRBJ2-3	TRBV30	TRBD1	NA	CAWSVGTGNPDTQYF	TGTGCCTGGAGTGTAGGGACAGGGAACCCAGATACGCAGTATTTT
TRBJ1-3	TRBV7-2	NA	once	CASSLVPVPGNTIYF	TGTGCCAGCAGTTTAGTCCCGGTACCTGGAAACACCATATATTTT
TRBJ1-5	TRBV9	NA	NA	CASSARPEVSNQPQHF	TGTGCCAGCAGCGCTCGACCGGAGGTTAGCAATCAGCCCCAGCATTTT
TRBJ1-1	TRBV27	NA	NA	CASSRWAGDTEAFF	TGTGCCAGCAGCCGGTGGGCCGGGGACACTGAAGCTTTCTTT
TRBJ2-7	TRBV10-3	TRBD2	NA	CAISESSGRVYEQYF	TGTGCCATCAGTGAGTCAAGCGGGAGGGTCTACGAGCAGTACTTC
TRBJ1-6	TRBV3-1/TRBV3-2	TRBD1	once	CASSSRTGRNSPLHF	TGTGCCAGCAGCTCCCGGACAGGGCGAAATTCACCCCTCCACTTT
TRBJ1-2	TRBV12-3/TRBV12-4	NA	NA	CASSLRGAYGYTF	TGTGCCAGCAGTTTACGGGGTGCCTATGGCTACACCTTC
TRBJ2-5	TRBV30	NA	NA	CAWSADSQTQYF	TGTGCCTGGAGTGCGGACTCCCAGACCCAGTACTTC
TRBJ1-1	TRBV6-5	NA	NA	CASSYIGSGNTEAFF	TGTGCCAGCAGTTATATCGGCAGCGGGAACACTGAAGCTTTCTTT
TRBJ1-2	TRBV30	NA	NA	CAWSVSGVGGYTF	TGTGCCTGGAGTGTTTCCGGGGTCGGGGGCTACACCTTC
TRBJ2-7	TRBV5-1	NA	NA	CASIPSDGSSYEQYF	TGCGCCAGCATCCCTTCGGACGGGAGCTCCTACGAGCAGTACTTC
TRBJ1-2	TRBV7-9	TRBD1	few	CASSPGQGGDLYGYTF	TGTGCCAGCAGCCCGGGACAGGGTGGGGATCTTTATGGCTACACCTTC
TRBJ1-2	TRBV30	NA	NA	CAWSYNSYGYTF	TGTGCCTGGAGTTACAATTCCTATGGCTACACCTTC
TRBJ1-5	TRBV2	TRBD1	NA	CASSGDRGRGQPQHF	TGTGCCAGCAGTGGGGACAGGGGGCGCGGGCAGCCCCAGCATTTT
TRBJ2-3	TRBV30	TRBD2	few	CAWRKLALAWTPGTQYF	TGTGCCTGGAGGAAGTTGGCACTAGCGTGGACCCCTGGTACGCAGTATTTT
TRBJ2-7	TRBV28	TRBD1	NA	CASSLGQGANEQYF	TGTGCCAGCAGCCTGGGACAGGGGGCTAACGAGCAGTACTTC
TRBJ2-1	TRBV14	TRBD2	once	CASSSVAWRGTLNEQFF	TGTGCCAGCAGCAGCGTTGCGTGGCGGGGGACTCTCAATGAGCAGTTCTTC
TRBJ2-5	TRBV28	NA	few	CASSFDRRIQETQYF	TGTGCCAGCAGTTTCGACAGGCGAATCCAAGAGACCCAGTACTTC
TRBJ1-6	TRBV7-2	NA	NA	CASSLKGNNSPLHF	TGTGCCAGCAGCTTAAAGGGGAATAATTCACCCCTCCACTTT
TRBJ1-4	TRBV3-1/TRBV3-2	NA	once	CATSNFQGEKLFF	TGTGCCACCTCGAACTTCCAGGGTGAAAAACTGTTTTTT
TRBJ2-1	TRBV18	TRBD2	few	CASSPAGLAGGNEQFF	TGTGCCAGCTCACCAGCCGGACTAGCGGGGGGGAATGAGCAGTTCTTC
TRBJ2-5	TRBV19	NA	NA	CASSMGSVTEETQYF	TGTGCCAGTAGTATGGGTAGCGTCACGGAAGAGACCCAGTACTTC
TRBJ2-3	TRBV2	NA	NA	CASSPGHLSTDTQYF	TGTGCCAGCAGCCCGGGACATCTGAGCACAGATACGCAGTATTTT
TRBJ1-6	TRBV7-2	NA	NA	CASSLGSGASPLHF	TGTGCCAGCAGCTTAGGGAGTGGGGCTTCACCCCTCCACTTT
TRBJ2-1	TRBV9	TRBD2	NA	CASSVVGAGGYNEQFF	TGTGCCAGCAGCGTAGTCGGAGCGGGAGGGTACAATGAGCAGTTCTTC
TRBJ1-1	TRBV6-2/TRBV6-3	NA	NA	CASSPHRTELNTEAFF	TGTGCCAGCAGCCCTCACCGGACAGAATTGAACACTGAAGCTTTCTTT
TRBJ2-7	TRBV6-1	TRBD2	few	CASSALGSGMGVYEQYF	TGTGCCAGCAGTGCCTTGGGGAGCGGGATGGGAGTCTACGAGCAGTACTTC
TRBJ1-2	TRBV5-5	TRBD1	once	CASSLGGPGTGNGYTF	TGTGCCAGCAGCTTGGGGGGCCCCGGGACAGGGAATGGCTACACCTTC
TRBJ1-4	TRBV5-1	NA	NA	CASSLETVGEKLFF	TGCGCCAGCAGCTTAGAGACAGTTGGGGAAAAACTGTTTTTT
TRBJ1-5	TRBV15	TRBD1	few	CATSRGGQTSNQPQHF	TGTGCCACCAGCAGAGGGGGACAGACAAGCAATCAGCCCCAGCATTTT
TRBJ2-7	TRBV7-2	TRBD1	NA	CASSTGGTGIYEQYF	TGTGCCAGCTCTACAGGCGGGACAGGGATATACGAGCAGTACTTC